Relative to its sample, the clone carrying this TCR beta chain is hyperexpanded (1% or more). Its cognate antigen is unknown. The sorted Tregs were CD4+CD25+CD127-/low cells. V lost 5 bases and J 4 bases, leaving 14 bases between the germline ends. The CDR3 covers 14 residues. Notes on the study in general: Tumor-infiltrating Treg TCR alpha and beta sequences overlapped most with tumor naive CD4+ T cells, then blood naive. Roughly 13% of tumor Treg sequences matched naive CD4+ cells. In terms of TCR gene usage, tumor memory CD4+ T cells clustered together with blood and lymph node memory CD4+ cells, as well as with lymph node naive CD4+ cells.

TRBV12-4/TRBJ1-2 clonotypes were amplified with adaptor-ligated barcode primers. TCRdb reprocessed the multiplex PCR reads with MiXCR, giving one entry per CDR3 protein. The sample gives several hundred distinct CDR3 sequences, approximately 3.6% of which show up once; 75% to 85% is in the top ten. J is TRBJ1-2 and V is TRBV12-3 or TRBV12-4; D ambiguous. Sequencing was done on a sample of Tregs sorted from blood. This TCR came from a female donor with breast cancer. CDR3: CASSRAPSSYGYTF. For the CDR3, the DNA is TGTGCCAGCAGTAGGGCCCCAAGCAGCTATGGCTACACCTTC.